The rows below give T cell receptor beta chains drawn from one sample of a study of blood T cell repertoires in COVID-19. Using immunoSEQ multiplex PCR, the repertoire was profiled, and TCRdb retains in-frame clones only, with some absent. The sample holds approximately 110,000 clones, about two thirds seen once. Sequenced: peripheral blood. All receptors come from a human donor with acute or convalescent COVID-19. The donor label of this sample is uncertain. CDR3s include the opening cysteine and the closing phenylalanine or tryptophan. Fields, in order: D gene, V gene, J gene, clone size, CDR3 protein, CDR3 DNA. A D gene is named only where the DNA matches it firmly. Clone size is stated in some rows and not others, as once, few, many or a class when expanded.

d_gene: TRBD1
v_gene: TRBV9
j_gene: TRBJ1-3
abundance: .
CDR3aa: CASSVAPGGANTIYF
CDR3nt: TGTGCCAGCAGCGTAGCTCCAGGGGGAGCAAACACCATATATTTT

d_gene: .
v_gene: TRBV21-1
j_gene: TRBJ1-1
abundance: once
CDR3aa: CASSNLRTGPMNTEAFF
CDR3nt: TGTGCCAGCAGCAATTTGCGGACAGGACCGATGAACACTGAAGCTTTCTTT

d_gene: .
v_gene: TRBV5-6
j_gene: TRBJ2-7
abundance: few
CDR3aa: CASSPPWSGRYEQYF
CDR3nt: TGTGCCAGCAGCCCCCCGTGGTCAGGGCGTTACGAGCAGTACTTC

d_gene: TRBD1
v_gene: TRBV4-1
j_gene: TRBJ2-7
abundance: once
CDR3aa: CASSRKMGTVIDEQYF
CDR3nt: TGCGCCAGCAGCCGCAAGATGGGGACAGTGATCGACGAGCAGTACTTC

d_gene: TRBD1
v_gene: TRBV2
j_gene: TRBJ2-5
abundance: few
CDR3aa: CASSATGEETQYF
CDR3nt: TGTGCCAGCAGCGCAACAGGGGAAGAGACCCAGTACTTC

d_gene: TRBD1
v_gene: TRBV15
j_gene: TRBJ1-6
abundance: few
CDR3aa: CATSRDWPHSGGLVHF
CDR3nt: TGTGCCACCAGCAGAGATTGGCCTCATTCAGGGGGCCTAGTCCACTTT

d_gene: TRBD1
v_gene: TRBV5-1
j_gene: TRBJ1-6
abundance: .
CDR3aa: CASSLDAGGNSPLHF
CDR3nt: TGCGCCAGCAGCTTGGACGCAGGGGGGAATTCACCCCTCCACTTT

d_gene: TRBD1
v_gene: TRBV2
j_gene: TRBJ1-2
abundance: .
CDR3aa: CASRDGQGRGYGYTF
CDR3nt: TGTGCCAGCAGGGATGGACAGGGCCGGGGATATGGCTACACCTTC

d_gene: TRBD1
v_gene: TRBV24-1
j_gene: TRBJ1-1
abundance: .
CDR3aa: CATSDRQGVKAFF
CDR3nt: TGTGCCACCAGTGACCGACAGGGGGTAAAAGCTTTCTTT

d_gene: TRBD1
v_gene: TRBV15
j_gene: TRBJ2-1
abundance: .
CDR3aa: CATSRGTGGYNEQFF
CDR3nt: TGTGCCACCAGCAGAGGGACAGGGGGTTACAATGAGCAGTTCTTC

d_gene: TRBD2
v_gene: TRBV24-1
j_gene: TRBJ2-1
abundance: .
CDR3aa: CATSGHTSGGATDEQFF
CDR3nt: TGTGCCACCAGTGGCCATACTAGCGGGGGGGCCACGGATGAGCAGTTCTTC

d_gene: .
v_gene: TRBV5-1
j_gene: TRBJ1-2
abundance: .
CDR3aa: CASSPDGGGSYGYTF
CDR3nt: TGCGCCAGCAGCCCGGACGGGGGGGGAAGCTATGGCTACACCTTC

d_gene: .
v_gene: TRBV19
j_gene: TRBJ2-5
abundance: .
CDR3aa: CATRPTGPQETQYF
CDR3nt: TGTGCCACCAGGCCAACAGGGCCTCAAGAGACCCAGTACTTC

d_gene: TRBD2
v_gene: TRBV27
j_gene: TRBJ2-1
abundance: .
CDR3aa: CASSLTSGTYNEQFF
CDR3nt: TGTGCCAGCAGTTTAACTAGCGGGACTTACAATGAGCAGTTCTTC

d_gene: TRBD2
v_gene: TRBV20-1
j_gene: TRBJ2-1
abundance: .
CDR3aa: CSAIGGTEQFF
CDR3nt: TGCAGTGCCATCGGGGGGACTGAGCAGTTCTTC

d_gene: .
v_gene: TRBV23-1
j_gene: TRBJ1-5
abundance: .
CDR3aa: CASSPPRGQPQHF
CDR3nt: TGCGCCAGCAGTCCACCCAGGGGACAGCCCCAGCATTTT

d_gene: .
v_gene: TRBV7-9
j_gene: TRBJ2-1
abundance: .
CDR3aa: CASSLAARTVYNEQFF
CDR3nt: TGTGCCAGCAGCTTAGCGGCCCGGACAGTATACAATGAGCAGTTCTTC

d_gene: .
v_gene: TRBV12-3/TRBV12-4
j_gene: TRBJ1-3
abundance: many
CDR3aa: CASSFGENTIYF
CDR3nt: TGTGCCAGCAGTTTCGGGGAAAACACCATATATTTT

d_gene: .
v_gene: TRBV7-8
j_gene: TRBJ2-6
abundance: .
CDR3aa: CASSHWEGASTGANVLTF
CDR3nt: TGTGCCAGCAGCCACTGGGAAGGGGCGTCTACTGGGGCCAACGTCCTGACTTTC

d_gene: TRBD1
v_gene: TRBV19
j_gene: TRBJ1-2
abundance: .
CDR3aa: CASTWDRGYGYTF
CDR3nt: TGTGCCAGTACCTGGGACAGGGGGTATGGCTACACCTTC

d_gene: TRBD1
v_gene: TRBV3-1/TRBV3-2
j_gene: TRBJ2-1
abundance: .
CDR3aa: CASSPGQVREQFF
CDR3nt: TGTGCCAGCAGCCCGGGACAGGTACGTGAGCAGTTCTTC

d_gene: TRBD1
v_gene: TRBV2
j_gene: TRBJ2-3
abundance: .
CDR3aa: CASSEYTGTGSTDTQYF
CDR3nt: TGTGCCAGCAGTGAATATACCGGGACAGGGAGCACAGATACGCAGTATTTT